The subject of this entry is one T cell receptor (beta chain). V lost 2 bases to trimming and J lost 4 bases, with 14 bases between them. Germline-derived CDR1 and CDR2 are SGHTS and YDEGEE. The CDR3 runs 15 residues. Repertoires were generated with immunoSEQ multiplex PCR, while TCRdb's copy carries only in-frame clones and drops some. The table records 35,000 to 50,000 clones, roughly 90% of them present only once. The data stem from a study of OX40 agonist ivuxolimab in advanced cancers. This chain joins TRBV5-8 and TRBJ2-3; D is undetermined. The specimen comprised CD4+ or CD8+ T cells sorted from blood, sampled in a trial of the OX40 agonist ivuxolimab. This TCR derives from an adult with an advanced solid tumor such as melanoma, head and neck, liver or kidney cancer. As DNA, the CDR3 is TGTGCCAGCAGCTTAAATGTTAAACCGGCAGATACGCAGTATTTT. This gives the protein CASSLNVKPADTQYF.